These T cell receptor beta chains were read from a single sample in a study of PD-1 blockade in classical Hodgkin lymphoma. Sequenced by immunoSEQ multiplex PCR; TCRdb stores in-frame clones only, minus some. The sample includes some 22,000 clones, around three quarters of them seen just once. The material was CD4+ T cells from blood, obtained before the fourth cycle of nivolumab. All receptors derive from a human donor with classical Hodgkin lymphoma. The CDR3 runs from the conserved cysteine through the conserved F or W. Fields, in order: D gene, J gene, clone size, V gene, CDR3 DNA, CDR3 protein. The D gene is left open where the match is weak. Clone size is given for some rows only: seen once, a few or many times, or a class if the clone is expanded.

. | TRBJ2-3 | . | TRBV5-1 | TGCGCCAGCAGCTTGTGGCTATGGACCAAGGAGGCAGATACGCAGTATTTT | CASSLWLWTKEADTQYF
TRBD2 | TRBJ2-5 | . | TRBV7-2 | TGTGCCAGCAGCTTAGTTGCGGGGGGAGAGACCCAGTACTTC | CASSLVAGGETQYF
. | TRBJ2-1 | . | TRBV19 | TGTGCCATCGCAGACGGGCCTTACAATGAGCAGTTCTTC | CAIADGPYNEQFF
. | TRBJ1-3 | . | TRBV29-1 | TGCAGCGCGGAACTCAGGGCCTCTGGAAACACCATATATTTT | CSAELRASGNTIYF
TRBD2 | TRBJ2-6 | . | TRBV30 | TGTGCCTGGTCCGGGGGAGGGAGGGGGGCCAACGTCCTGACTTTC | CAWSGGGRGANVLTF
TRBD1 | TRBJ1-4 | . | TRBV4-1 | TGCGCCAGCAGCCAACTTGGACAGGGGGCCGAAAAACTGTTTTTT | CASSQLGQGAEKLFF
. | TRBJ1-2 | few | TRBV5-4 | TGTGCCAGCAGTCCCCCCCAGGGGTCTGGCTACACCTTC | CASSPPQGSGYTF
TRBD2 | TRBJ2-7 | . | TRBV6-6 | TGTGCCAGCAGTTTGCACGGGACTAGCTCCTACGAGCAGTACTTC | CASSLHGTSSYEQYF
. | TRBJ1-2 | . | TRBV4-3 | TGCGCCAGCAGCCAAGATCGGGTAATCGGTCTTGGGGGCTACACCTTC | CASSQDRVIGLGGYTF
TRBD1 | TRBJ2-1 | . | TRBV11-2 | TGTGCCAGCAGCTTAGATCTGGGACAGGGCCATGAGCAGTTCTTC | CASSLDLGQGHEQFF
TRBD1 | TRBJ1-2 | few | TRBV7-2 | TGTGCCAGCAGCTTAGAGGACAGGGGCGCCAACTATGGCTACACCTTC | CASSLEDRGANYGYTF
. | TRBJ2-7 | . | TRBV12-5 | TGTGCTAGTGGAGAGCCTGGGTCTTACTACGAGCAGTACTTC | CASGEPGSYYEQYF
. | TRBJ2-5 | . | TRBV18 | TGTGCCAGCTCACCCCAAATACAGGGAGGAGAGACCCAGTACTTC | CASSPQIQGGETQYF
. | TRBJ2-7 | . | TRBV6-5 | TGTGCCAGCAGTTACGGTGACCCGGGAGTCAACGAGCAGTACTTC | CASSYGDPGVNEQYF
. | TRBJ1-4 | . | TRBV5-1 | TGCGCCAGCAGCTTGGACAGATCGTTAGGGGAAAAACTGTTTTTT | CASSLDRSLGEKLFF
. | TRBJ1-1 | . | TRBV18 | TGTGCCAGCTCCAGAAAGGTGGATCTGAACACTGAAGCTTTCTTT | CASSRKVDLNTEAFF
. | TRBJ1-6 | . | TRBV7-9 | TGTGCCAGCAGCTTCGGATACAGGGACCATTCACCCCTCCACTTT | CASSFGYRDHSPLHF
. | TRBJ2-7 | . | TRBV4-1 | TGCGCCAGCAGCCAAGCGGTCTACGAGCAGTACTTC | CASSQAVYEQYF
. | TRBJ1-2 | . | TRBV10-3 | TGTGCCATCACCACGGATGGGGAAAACTATGGCTACACCTTC | CAITTDGENYGYTF
. | TRBJ1-4 | . | TRBV4-2 | TGTGCCAGCAGCCCGGACATCTCAACTAATGAAAAACTGTTTTTT | CASSPDISTNEKLFF
. | TRBJ1-2 | . | TRBV5-1 | TGCGCCAGCAGCTTGGGCGGAGACCGCGCCCATGGCTACACCTTC | CASSLGGDRAHGYTF
TRBD2 | TRBJ2-7 | . | TRBV27 | TGTGCCAGCAGTTTAAGCGGACTAGCGGGGGACACGAAAGGATACGAGCAGTACTTC | CASSLSGLAGDTKGYEQYF
. | TRBJ1-1 | . | TRBV6-5 | TGTGCCAGCAGATCCCCTAGTGGGAACACTGAAGCTTTCTTT | CASRSPSGNTEAFF
TRBD2 | TRBJ2-1 | . | TRBV4-3 | TGCGCCAGCAGCCACGGGACTAGCCCCCAACAAGAGCAGTTCTTC | CASSHGTSPQQEQFF
TRBD1 | TRBJ1-2 | few | TRBV28 | TGTGCCAGCAGTTTACCTGGACAGGGGCCCTCCTATGGCTACACCTTC | CASSLPGQGPSYGYTF
. | TRBJ2-3 | . | TRBV5-6 | TGTGCCAGCAGCTTGCTTGGAACAGATACGCGGTATTTT | CASSLLGTDTRYF
TRBD1 | TRBJ1-1 | . | TRBV11-2 | TGTGCCACTTACGGGGCAGGGGGCACTGAAGCTTTCTTT | CATYGAGGTEAFF
. | TRBJ2-5 | . | TRBV11-2 | TGTGCCAGCAGGGGCCAAGAGACCCAGTACTTC | CASRGQETQYF
. | TRBJ2-4 | . | TRBV6-1 | TGTGCCAGCAGTAGGGCTCTCATCGAGGACATTCAGTACTTC | CASSRALIEDIQYF
. | TRBJ1-3 | . | TRBV7-2 | TGTGCCAGCAGCTTAAACCTCCGGGGTATCTCTGGAAACACCATATATTTT | CASSLNLRGISGNTIYF
. | TRBJ2-6 | . | TRBV7-2 | TGTGCCAGCAGCCCAAGGGGGGGATCTGGGGCCAACGTCCTGACTTTC | CASSPRGGSGANVLTF
TRBD2 | TRBJ2-7 | . | TRBV5-4 | TGTGCCAGCAGCTTGGGGACTAGCGGGGCCCCCTACGAGCAGTACTTC | CASSLGTSGAPYEQYF
. | TRBJ2-1 | . | TRBV2 | TGTGCCACCGGATTACACCGAAATGAGCAGTTCTTC | CATGLHRNEQFF
. | TRBJ1-3 | . | TRBV7-9 | TGTGCCAGCCTGCACAGCTCTGGAAACACCATATATTTT | CASLHSSGNTIYF
. | TRBJ2-3 | medium-sized | TRBV4-3 | TGCGCCAGCAGCCAAGACCCCGGGGCCAACACAGATACGCAGTATTTT | CASSQDPGANTDTQYF
. | TRBJ2-6 | . | TRBV5-1 | TGCGCCAGCAGCTTGTGGACTCTCGATTGGGGCTCTGGGGCCAACGTCCTGACTTTC | CASSLWTLDWGSGANVLTF
. | TRBJ2-4 | once | TRBV18 | TGTGCCAGCTCACCCCTCGGACAGCTCATAGCCAAAAACATTCAGTACTTC | CASSPLGQLIAKNIQYF
. | TRBJ1-1 | . | TRBV5-1 | TGCGCCAGCAGCTGGGGAACGGGTGGGGGACAGAACACTGAAGCTTTCTTT | CASSWGTGGGQNTEAFF
TRBD1 | TRBJ2-3 | . | TRBV19 | TGTGCCAGTAGTCCCCGAGGGACAGGGAGCACAGATACGCAGTATTTT | CASSPRGTGSTDTQYF
TRBD1 | TRBJ2-3 | once | TRBV29-1 | TGCAGCGTTGTCGGGACAGGGGGCAGTACAGATACGCAGTATTTT | CSVVGTGGSTDTQYF